A selection of T cell receptor beta chains follows, all from one sample in a study of shared clonotypes between healthy human individuals. Data came from immunoSEQ multiplex PCR; TCRdb stores just in-frame clones and leaves some out. Among approximately 350,000 clones listed, 74% were seen once. The sample taken for sequencing was memory CD4+ T cells sorted from blood. The receptors here all came from a man aged 30 to 45 in good health. Each CDR3 is given with its conserved first and last residue. The order of the fields is V gene, J gene, clone size, D gene, CDR3 DNA, CDR3 protein. D genes are given only for firm matches. Clone sizes are given selectively: once, few, many, or a class where the clone is expanded.

v_gene: TRBV18; j_gene: TRBJ1-2; abundance: -; d_gene: -; CDR3nt: TGTGCCAGCTCACCCTCCCCGGGATACTATGGCTACACCTTC; CDR3aa: CASSPSPGYYGYTF
v_gene: TRBV6-5; j_gene: TRBJ2-5; abundance: -; d_gene: TRBD1; CDR3nt: TGTGCCAGCAGCGCTCGGACAGGGCAAGAGACCCAGTACTTC; CDR3aa: CASSARTGQETQYF
v_gene: TRBV7-9; j_gene: TRBJ2-5; abundance: -; d_gene: -; CDR3nt: TGTGCCAGCAGCTTCCCGGGGGGCCGGGAGACCCAGTACTTC; CDR3aa: CASSFPGGRETQYF
v_gene: TRBV15; j_gene: TRBJ2-2; abundance: -; d_gene: -; CDR3nt: TGTGCCACCAGCAGAGATCGGTACGGGGAGCTGTTTTTT; CDR3aa: CATSRDRYGELFF
v_gene: TRBV10-3; j_gene: TRBJ2-5; abundance: -; d_gene: -; CDR3nt: TGTGCCATCAGTGAAAGCCCCCGAGGGGAGACCCAGTACTTC; CDR3aa: CAISESPRGETQYF
v_gene: TRBV7-2; j_gene: TRBJ1-2; abundance: -; d_gene: -; CDR3nt: TGTGCCAGCAGCCGAGGGGGGAGCGGGTCCGCTTCCTATGGCTACACCTTC; CDR3aa: CASSRGGSGSASYGYTF
v_gene: TRBV28; j_gene: TRBJ1-1; abundance: -; d_gene: -; CDR3nt: TGTGCCAGCAGTGGCCGGGGCCCTGAAGCTTTCTTT; CDR3aa: CASSGRGPEAFF
v_gene: TRBV7-2; j_gene: TRBJ1-5; abundance: -; d_gene: -; CDR3nt: TGTGCCAGCACCTTTCCAAATCAGCCCCAGCATTTT; CDR3aa: CASTFPNQPQHF
v_gene: TRBV2; j_gene: TRBJ1-2; abundance: -; d_gene: -; CDR3nt: TGTGCCAGCAGTGAACAACAGGTTTCGGGTGGCTACACCTTC; CDR3aa: CASSEQQVSGGYTF
v_gene: TRBV11-2; j_gene: TRBJ1-1; abundance: -; d_gene: -; CDR3nt: TGTGCCAGCAGCTTCTGGGTGAACACTGAAGCTTTCTTT; CDR3aa: CASSFWVNTEAFF
v_gene: TRBV28; j_gene: TRBJ2-2; abundance: -; d_gene: TRBD2; CDR3nt: TGTGCCATCGGGGCTAGCGGGTACGCGAACACCGGGGAGCTGTTTTTT; CDR3aa: CAIGASGYANTGELFF
v_gene: TRBV25-1; j_gene: TRBJ1-2; abundance: -; d_gene: TRBD1; CDR3nt: TGTGCCAGCAGTGACCAGGGACAGGGGAACTATGGCTACACCTTC; CDR3aa: CASSDQGQGNYGYTF
v_gene: TRBV27; j_gene: TRBJ1-5; abundance: -; d_gene: -; CDR3nt: TGTGCCAGCAGTGCTAACCGGGGCAATCAGCCCCAGCATTTT; CDR3aa: CASSANRGNQPQHF
v_gene: TRBV5-1; j_gene: TRBJ2-6; abundance: -; d_gene: -; CDR3nt: TGCGCCAGCAGCTTTTCGGCAGGGACTGGGGCCAACGTCCTGACTTTC; CDR3aa: CASSFSAGTGANVLTF
v_gene: TRBV5-1; j_gene: TRBJ2-1; abundance: -; d_gene: -; CDR3nt: TGCGCCAGCAGCTTGGACTTGAATGAGCAGTTCTTC; CDR3aa: CASSLDLNEQFF
v_gene: TRBV7-3; j_gene: TRBJ2-2; abundance: -; d_gene: -; CDR3nt: TGTGCCAGCAGCTTAAACTACCGCGGGGAGCTGTTTTTT; CDR3aa: CASSLNYRGELFF
v_gene: TRBV11-2; j_gene: TRBJ2-7; abundance: -; d_gene: -; CDR3nt: TGTGCCAGCAGCATCCTCACGAGGGAGCAGTACTTC; CDR3aa: CASSILTREQYF
v_gene: TRBV10-2; j_gene: TRBJ2-5; abundance: -; d_gene: -; CDR3nt: TGCGCCACTGTTAGGGGGAGTGGGGAGACCCAGTACTTC; CDR3aa: CATVRGSGETQYF
v_gene: TRBV2; j_gene: TRBJ2-3; abundance: -; d_gene: TRBD2; CDR3nt: TGTGCCAGCTCCCCCGGGCGGGAGGGTCAGGCGCAGTATTTT; CDR3aa: CASSPGREGQAQYF
v_gene: TRBV19; j_gene: TRBJ2-4; abundance: -; d_gene: TRBD2; CDR3nt: TGTGCCAGTACCCCTAGCGGGTTGGACATTCAGTACTTC; CDR3aa: CASTPSGLDIQYF
v_gene: TRBV5-4; j_gene: TRBJ2-7; abundance: once; d_gene: TRBD1; CDR3nt: TGTGCCAGCAGCGCCGCCGGGACAGGGGACTACGAGCAGTACTTC; CDR3aa: CASSAAGTGDYEQYF
v_gene: TRBV7-8; j_gene: TRBJ2-2; abundance: -; d_gene: -; CDR3nt: TGTGCCAGCAGCCGGTTAGGGGAGCTGTTTTTT; CDR3aa: CASSRLGELFF
v_gene: TRBV5-5; j_gene: TRBJ2-2; abundance: -; d_gene: -; CDR3nt: TGTGCCAGCAGGGAGGGACGGCCCGCGAACACCGGGGAGCTGTTTTTT; CDR3aa: CASREGRPANTGELFF
v_gene: TRBV6-1; j_gene: TRBJ2-3; abundance: -; d_gene: -; CDR3nt: TGTGCCAGCAGTGTCCGGGGGTTGGGCACAGATACGCAGTATTTT; CDR3aa: CASSVRGLGTDTQYF
v_gene: TRBV29-1; j_gene: TRBJ2-2; abundance: once; d_gene: -; CDR3nt: TGCAGCGGAGGTCAAAACACCGGGGAGCTGTTTTTT; CDR3aa: CSGGQNTGELFF
v_gene: TRBV6-5; j_gene: TRBJ2-7; abundance: once; d_gene: -; CDR3nt: TGTGCCAGCAGTTACGCGACCGCCTTGCCCTACGAGCAGTACTTC; CDR3aa: CASSYATALPYEQYF
v_gene: TRBV5-6; j_gene: TRBJ2-7; abundance: few; d_gene: TRBD2; CDR3nt: TGTGCCAGCAGCGGGGGACTAGCGGGGACCTGGGACGAGCAGTACTTC; CDR3aa: CASSGGLAGTWDEQYF
v_gene: TRBV2; j_gene: TRBJ2-3; abundance: -; d_gene: -; CDR3nt: TGTGCCAGCAGTGAAGCGGGCCCGGAGACAGATACGCAGTATTTT; CDR3aa: CASSEAGPETDTQYF
v_gene: TRBV28; j_gene: TRBJ2-7; abundance: -; d_gene: -; CDR3nt: TGTGCCAGCAGTTTATATGGGTCGTACGAGCAGTACTTC; CDR3aa: CASSLYGSYEQYF
v_gene: TRBV2; j_gene: TRBJ2-1; abundance: -; d_gene: -; CDR3nt: TGTGCCAGCCGGCCAGGGAACAATGAGCAGTTCTTC; CDR3aa: CASRPGNNEQFF
v_gene: TRBV2; j_gene: TRBJ2-7; abundance: many; d_gene: -; CDR3nt: TGTGCCAGCAGTGACAGGTCAACCTACGAGCAGTACTTC; CDR3aa: CASSDRSTYEQYF
v_gene: TRBV29-1; j_gene: TRBJ2-5; abundance: few; d_gene: -; CDR3nt: TGCAGCCTCGAGGAGCAAGAGACCCAGTACTTC; CDR3aa: CSLEEQETQYF
v_gene: TRBV19; j_gene: TRBJ2-3; abundance: few; d_gene: TRBD2; CDR3nt: TGTGCCAGTAGTTTCGGGAGGGCAGATACGCAGTATTTT; CDR3aa: CASSFGRADTQYF
v_gene: TRBV4-2; j_gene: TRBJ2-7; abundance: -; d_gene: -; CDR3nt: TGTGCCAGCAGCCAAGGGGGTCCCCTTGGCGAGCAGTACTTC; CDR3aa: CASSQGGPLGEQYF
v_gene: TRBV10-1; j_gene: TRBJ2-1; abundance: many; d_gene: TRBD2; CDR3nt: TGCGCCAGCAGTTCCGGACTAGCGGGAGGTTGGGAAAATGAGCAGTTCTTC; CDR3aa: CASSSGLAGGWENEQFF
v_gene: TRBV5-4; j_gene: TRBJ2-5; abundance: few; d_gene: TRBD1; CDR3nt: TGTGCCAGCAGCTTGGGGGGACAGGGGTGGGAGACCCAGTACTTC; CDR3aa: CASSLGGQGWETQYF
v_gene: TRBV15; j_gene: TRBJ1-3; abundance: -; d_gene: -; CDR3nt: TGTGCCACCAGCAGATACGGACAGCCGGGAAACACCATATATTTT; CDR3aa: CATSRYGQPGNTIYF
v_gene: TRBV19; j_gene: TRBJ1-2; abundance: -; d_gene: TRBD1; CDR3nt: TGTGCCAGCGAACAGGGGTACCGGGGTGGCTACACCTTC; CDR3aa: CASEQGYRGGYTF
v_gene: TRBV7-2; j_gene: TRBJ1-5; abundance: -; d_gene: TRBD1; CDR3nt: TGTGCCAGCAGCTCCGGGACAGTCGGAAATCAGCCCCAGCATTTT; CDR3aa: CASSSGTVGNQPQHF
v_gene: TRBV25-1; j_gene: TRBJ2-2; abundance: -; d_gene: -; CDR3nt: TGTGCCAGCAGTCCCCTTTCCACCTTGGGCGGGGAGCTGTTTTTT; CDR3aa: CASSPLSTLGGELFF
v_gene: TRBV5-1; j_gene: TRBJ2-7; abundance: -; d_gene: -; CDR3nt: TGCGCCAGCAGCTTGGGTTTTTCGGGCGGCTACGAGCAGTACTTC; CDR3aa: CASSLGFSGGYEQYF
v_gene: TRBV7-9; j_gene: TRBJ2-7; abundance: -; d_gene: -; CDR3nt: TGTGCCAGCAGCTTAGCCCGGCCAGACCACGAGCAGTACTTC; CDR3aa: CASSLARPDHEQYF
v_gene: TRBV19; j_gene: TRBJ2-7; abundance: many; d_gene: -; CDR3nt: TGTGCCAGTAGTATAGATCTTTTCGACAGCCAAGCCTACGAGCAGTACTTC; CDR3aa: CASSIDLFDSQAYEQYF